Listed below are T cell receptor beta chains from one sample, sequenced in a study of blood T cell repertoires in COVID-19. Some clones are missing from TCRdb's copy, which holds only in-frame ones; the method was immunoSEQ multiplex PCR. The sample yields more than 95,000 clones, less than 95% seen once. Sequenced sample: peripheral blood. These receptors all stem from a human donor with active COVID-19. The donor label of this sample is uncertain. Each CDR3 is given with its conserved first and last residue. D genes are given only for firm matches. Clone sizes are given selectively: once, few, many, or a class where the clone is expanded.

j_call clone_size v_call d_call cdr3_aa cdr3_nt
TRBJ2-2 . TRBV9 . CASSVATGELFF TGTGCCAGCAGCGTAGCGACCGGGGAGCTGTTTTTT
TRBJ2-5 . TRBV7-9 . CASSLANPGTQYF TGTGCCAGCAGCTTAGCTAACCCGGGGACCCAGTACTTC
TRBJ2-2 once TRBV4-3 . CASSQDTSRATGELFF TGCGCCAGCAGCCAAGATACGAGCAGGGCCACCGGGGAGCTGTTTTTT
TRBJ1-2 . TRBV6-5 TRBD1 CASSYGGGQGMYGYTF TGTGCCAGCAGTTACGGTGGGGGACAGGGGATGTATGGCTACACCTTC
TRBJ1-4 . TRBV5-6 . CASSQGFGVQNEKLFF TGTGCCAGCAGTCAGGGTTTTGGAGTCCAAAATGAAAAACTGTTTTTT
TRBJ1-2 . TRBV18 TRBD1 CASSLGQGRGNYGYTF TGTGCCAGCTCACTTGGACAGGGCCGGGGAAACTATGGCTACACCTTC
TRBJ2-1 . TRBV5-8 TRBD2 CASSAQTVAGGHYEQFF TGTGCCAGCAGCGCCCAGACGGTAGCGGGGGGGCACTATGAGCAGTTCTTC
TRBJ2-4 . TRBV6-4 TRBD1 CASSPTTGGNIQYF TGTGCCAGCAGTCCAACTACAGGGGGAAACATTCAGTACTTC
TRBJ1-4 . TRBV5-1 TRBD1 CASSLGTGGREKLFF TGCGCCAGCAGCTTGGGAACAGGGGGGAGGGAAAAACTGTTTTTT
TRBJ2-6 . TRBV24-1 . CATSDYSTSGANVLTF TGTGCCACCAGTGATTACAGTACGTCTGGGGCCAACGTCCTGACTTTC
TRBJ1-4 . TRBV5-6 TRBD1 CASSAGTGGLNEKLFF TGTGCCAGCAGCGCCGGGACAGGGGGCCTTAATGAAAAACTGTTTTTT
TRBJ1-6 . TRBV19 TRBD1 CASSPRTGGRLNSPLHF TGTGCCAGTAGTCCGAGGACAGGGGGCCGACTCAATTCACCCCTCCACTTT
TRBJ1-1 . TRBV15 TRBD1 CATSRGSTGDLVAFF TGTGCCACCAGCAGAGGGAGTACAGGGGACCTTGTAGCTTTCTTT
TRBJ1-2 . TRBV27 TRBD1 CASRSGGVTNYGYTF TGTGCCAGCAGGTCAGGGGGCGTAACTAACTATGGCTACACCTTC
TRBJ1-5 . TRBV18 TRBD1 CASSRGTDFNQPQHF TGTGCCAGCTCACGTGGGACAGATTTCAATCAGCCCCAGCATTTT
TRBJ2-7 . TRBV7-8 . CASSLVTSSYEQYF TGTGCCAGCAGCTTAGTTACTAGCTCCTACGAGCAGTACTTC
TRBJ1-2 . TRBV4-1 TRBD1 CASSQVGTGYYGYTF TGCGCCAGCAGCCAAGTAGGGACAGGGTACTATGGCTACACCTTC
TRBJ2-1 . TRBV2 . CASKKQQSSYNEQFF TGTGCCAGTAAGAAACAGCAGAGCTCCTACAATGAGCAGTTCTTC
TRBJ1-1 . TRBV18 TRBD1 CASSSGQANTEAFF TGTGCCAGCTCGTCGGGACAGGCTAACACTGAAGCTTTCTTT
TRBJ1-1 once TRBV27 . CASSFLAMNTEAFF TGTGCCAGCAGTTTTCTGGCCATGAACACTGAAGCTTTCTTT
TRBJ2-7 . TRBV5-1 TRBD1 CASKGTVTTYEQYF TGCGCCAGCAAAGGGACAGTGACTACCTACGAGCAGTACTTC
TRBJ2-2 . TRBV27 TRBD1 CASTLGGQGRTGELFF TGTGCCAGCACCCTGGGAGGACAGGGCAGAACCGGGGAGCTGTTTTTT
TRBJ2-3 . TRBV13 . CASSLGGPSVGDTQYF TGTGCCAGCAGCTTAGGGGGGCCTTCGGTCGGAGATACGCAGTATTTT
TRBJ1-2 . TRBV5-1 TRBD1 CASSLGQGDYGYTF TGCGCCAGCAGCTTGGGACAGGGTGACTATGGCTACACCTTC
TRBJ2-2 . TRBV2 TRBD1 CASKPGQGSGELFF TGTGCCAGCAAACCGGGACAGGGGAGCGGGGAGCTGTTTTTT
TRBJ1-6 . TRBV9 . CASSVGPGWGSPLHF TGTGCCAGCAGCGTAGGCCCGGGGTGGGGTTCACCCCTCCACTTT
TRBJ1-2 . TRBV27 . CASSLSPPDGDYTF TGTGCCAGCAGTTTATCACCTCCGGACGGGGACTACACCTTC
TRBJ2-7 . TRBV30 TRBD2 CAWSKGLAGGREQYF TGTGCCTGGAGTAAGGGACTAGCGGGGGGTCGCGAGCAGTACTTC
TRBJ2-2 once TRBV2 . CASSGSLDLSTGELFF TGTGCCAGCAGTGGGAGTCTGGACTTATCCACCGGGGAGCTGTTTTTT